This T cell receptor beta chain originates from a study of identifying expanded T cells in peripheral blood. Study-level results: Across healthy donors, higher total template counts meant significantly greater approximately two-week count variance. Differentially abundant clones: roughly 1.2 between replicates, approximately 15 at two to three weeks, 19 to 20 at four.

The V gene's germline CDR1 is MGHRA and CDR2 YSYEKL. This CDR3 is 15 amino acids long. The trim removed 5 bases at V and 4 bases at J, leaving 10 bases unmatched. Repertoires were generated with immunoSEQ multiplex PCR, while TCRdb's copy carries only in-frame clones and drops some. Seen here are 60,000 to 65,000 clones, over 80% observed once, and the top ten hold about 20%. Note on this clone: The target antigen is unknown.

Collection occurred without any documented infections or immune events in donors. Source material: blood. This chain connects TRBV4-1 to TRBJ1-2; 7 bases fit TRBD1. The source is a person aged 18 to 75 in good health. The CDR3 nucleotides are TGCGCCAGCAGCACGCTGACAGGGTGGGGCTATGGCTACACCTTC. Its protein product is CASSTLTGWGYGYTF.